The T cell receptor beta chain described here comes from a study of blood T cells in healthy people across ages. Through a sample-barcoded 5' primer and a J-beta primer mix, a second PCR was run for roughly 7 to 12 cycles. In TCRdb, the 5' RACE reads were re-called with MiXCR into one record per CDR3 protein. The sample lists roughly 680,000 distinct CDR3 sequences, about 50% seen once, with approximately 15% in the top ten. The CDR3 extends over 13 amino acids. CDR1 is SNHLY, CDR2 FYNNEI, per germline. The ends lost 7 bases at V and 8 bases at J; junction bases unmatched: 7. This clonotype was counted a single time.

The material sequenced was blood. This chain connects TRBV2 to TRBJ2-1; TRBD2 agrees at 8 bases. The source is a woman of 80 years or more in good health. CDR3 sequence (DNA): TGTGCCAGCATGGGCGGGGGGTATGATGAGCAGTTCTTC. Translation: CASMGGGYDEQFF.